This paragraph covers one T cell receptor (beta chain) sequence. There are a few counts of this clonotype. Its antigen target is currently unknown. No base quality information exists; no much larger clone differs at one position. From the cysteine through the phenylalanine, the CDR3 covers 15 amino acids. Only the CDR3 DNA is retained, 45 bases long and in frame from the first base. Trimming accounts for 6 bases at V and 7 bases at J, while the number of junction bases matched to no gene is 11. This record belongs to a study of precursors of human CD4 cytotoxic T cells (dated by TCRdb to the late 2010s). In terms of the full investigation: The bulk TCR-seq analysis covered CD4+ memory subsets from some 14 donors in total. TCR-seq analysis of over eleven donors yielded TCRalpha and TCRbeta chain sequences (table S7).

These reads were obtained on an Illumina MiSeq. As for how the authors treated the data: The Shannon-Wiener index, computed in VDJtools, was used to measure repertoire diversity. A TCRbeta clonotype was considered expanded if its clonotype frequency was 3 or more. TCRdb ran its own pipeline on the public reads, namely fastp trimming at Q25 and MiXCR clone calling, and kept in-frame beta chains. Every distinct CDR3 protein forms one entry, paired with its most common genes and DNA. The V and J calls follow TCRdb's processing rather than the paper's. In all, the sample holds some 490 distinct CDR3 sequences, and 21% of those were seen once. The ten most abundant clones make up 20% to 25% of the sample. Here is what the overall study found, with its caveats: A bigger share of IL-7Rhigh TEMRA clonotypes consisted of expanded effector clonotypes than was the case for TEM or TCM clonotypes. IL-7Rhigh and IL-7R- TEMRA subsets showed more restricted TCR repertoires, with lower diversity and more expanded clonotypes, than TCM and TEM subsets. According to the authors, a human observational design cannot definitively establish the direction of differentiation between precursor and effector cells. Only about 95% of the 14 donors were included in some bulk TCR-seq comparisons, which suggests that not every subset was available for every donor.

To test whether a precursor-effector relationship exists among CD4 cytotoxic T cells, bulk UMI-based TCR sequencing was run on four sorted CD4+ memory subsets: TCM, TEM, IL-7Rhigh TEMRA, and IL-7R- TEMRA. Cells were obtained from peripheral blood mononuclear cells isolated from human blood. The sample consisted of memory CD4+ T cells from blood (PBMCs). The sequence is built from TRBV12-3 or TRBV12-4 and TRBJ2-1; TRBD2 fits 8 bases in the junction. The source is a human donor in good health. CDR3 loop: CASRPWTSRTNEQFF. The nucleotide sequence is TGTGCCAGCAGGCCATGGACTAGCCGGACGAATGAGCAGTTCTTC.